Listed here are 16 T cell receptor beta chains from one sample, sequenced in a study of blood T cell repertoires in COVID-19. The assay was immunoSEQ multiplex PCR, and TCRdb's table has in-frame clones only and misses some. Found here are approximately 480,000 clones, roughly 89% of them singletons; the top ten hold roughly 1%. Material for sequencing was peripheral blood. These receptor sequences come from a man aged 18 to 30 with COVID-19, enrolled during active disease.

V usage is TRBV6-5 and J usage is TRBJ2-5; D might be TRBD1 (6 bases). Per germline, CDR1 MNHEY and CDR2 SVGAGI. The CDR3 contains 15 residues. Trimming stripped 6 bases from V and 4 bases from J, with 18 bases between. The CDR3: CASRNSAGAAETQYF. The CDR3 bases are TGTGCCAGCAGAAACAGCGCAGGGGCGGCAGAGACCCAGTACTTC.

V usage is TRBV5-1 and J usage is TRBJ2-1, with a possible D match to TRBD2 (7 bases). This CDR3 contains 15 residues. CDR1 is SGHRS, CDR2 YFSETQ, per germline. V gave up 2 bases and J gave up 6 bases, with 15 bases separating them. The CDR3 DNA reads TGCGCCAGCAGCTTCTTTAAGGGGGGGCTCAATGAGCAGTTCTTC. Its protein is CASSFFKGGLNEQFF.

The rearrangement links TRBV7-9 to TRBJ2-3; D ambiguous. CDR1 SEHNR and CDR2 FQNEAQ come from the germline V gene (reference sequence). This CDR3 contains 12 residues. The V and J ends lost 7 bases and 3 bases respectively, with 8 bases between them. The DNA of the CDR3 is TGTGCCAGCAACCCCGGGACAGATACGCAGTATTTT. Translating gives CASNPGTDTQYF.

The chain combines TRBV20-1 with TRBJ2-5, with D perhaps matching TRBD2 (6 bases). V lost 3 bases, J lost 7 bases, and 9 bases lay in between. The CDR3 is 11 amino acids. Germline CDR1 is DFQATT and CDR2 is SNEGSKA (reference sequence). DNA of the CDR3: TGCAGTGCTAGGGGGCGGGGGACCCAGTACTTC. Translation gives CSARGRGTQYF.

The genes are TRBV9 and TRBJ2-2, with 12 bases aligning to TRBD2. This CDR3 spans 18 amino acids. V lost 1 base to trimming and J lost 5 bases; unmatched junction nucleotides: 9. The V gene's germline CDR1 is SGDLS and CDR2 YYNGEE. The CDR3 sequence: CASSVTGLAGRGTGELFF. The CDR3 region has the DNA TGTGCCAGCAGCGTAACGGGACTAGCGGGTCGGGGGACCGGGGAGCTGTTTTTT.

This chain joins TRBV5-1 and TRBJ1-2, with D uncertain. The V end was cut by 1 base, the J end by 8 bases, with 21 bases between. The CDR3 extends over 16 amino acids. CDR1 and CDR2 (germline): SGHRS, YFSETQ. For the CDR3, the DNA is TGCGCCAGCAGCTTGCGCACGAGGAGATACCGAGGGGGCTACACCTTC. This translates into CASSLRTRRYRGGYTF.

This clone was seen once. The V and J genes are TRBV19 and TRBJ2-7; 8 bases match TRBD2. The junction had 5 bases not matched to a gene; V was cut back by 0 bases and J by 4 bases. Germline lookup yields CDR1 LNHDA and CDR2 SQIVND (reference sequence). This CDR3 is 15 amino acids long. The CDR3 DNA is TGTGCCAGTAGTATAGACGCGGGGGGTTATTACGAGCAGTACTTC. It specifies CASSIDAGGYYEQYF.

V and J are TRBV6-5 and TRBJ2-1; 14 bases match TRBD2. The CDR3 contains 14 residues. Germline V lookup: CDR1 MNHEY, CDR2 SVGAGI. V gave up 11 bases and J gave up 7 bases; unmatched junction bases: 7. CDR3 protein: CAVKGLAGVNEQFF. In DNA form, the CDR3 reads TGTGCCGTAAAGGGACTAGCGGGAGTTAATGAGCAGTTCTTC.

This chain links TRBV19 with TRBJ1-1; 9 nucleotides align to TRBD1. The CDR3 covers 15 residues. Germline V gene sequence: CDR1 LNHDA, CDR2 SQIVND (reference sequence). Trimming took 5 bases from V and 0 from J; bases not matched to a gene: 4. This CDR3 is CASSPDRGLNTEAFF. CDR3 in DNA: TGTGCCAGTAGTCCGGACAGGGGACTGAACACTGAAGCTTTCTTT. The whole variable domain, filled in from reference TRBV19 and TRBJ1-1, reads DGGITQSPKYLFRKEGQNVTLSCEQNLNHDAMYWYRQDPGQGLRLIYYSQIVNDFQKGDIAEGYSVSREKKESFPLTVTSAQKNPTAFYLCASSPDRGLNTEAFFGQGTRLTVV.

The chain combines TRBV3-1 (or the pseudogene TRBV3-2) with TRBJ1-2; 10 nucleotides agree with TRBD1. This CDR3 is built from 18 residues. V dropped 2 bases and J dropped 1; count of bases not matched to a gene: 10. Germline V gene data show CDR1 as LGHDT and CDR2 as YNNKEL (reference sequence). The CDR3, as DNA: TGTGCCAGCAGCCAACCCAGAGGAGGGACAGGGGTTAACTATGGCTACACCTTC. Amino acids: CASSQPRGGTGVNYGYTF.

The rearrangement uses TRBV10-1 and TRBJ2-7; tentatively, D is TRBD2 (5 bases). This CDR3 comprises 13 residues. Trimming removed 5 bases from V and 2 bases from J, with 10 bases in between. Looked up from germline, CDR1 is WNHNN and CDR2 is SYGVQD (reference sequence). The CDR3 nucleotides read TGCGCCAGCAGTCCGGGGAAAACCTACGAGCAGTACTTC. Its protein is CASSPGKTYEQYF.

A single count supports this clone. The chain carries TRBV6-5 and TRBJ1-1; D not resolved. The CDR3 sequence is 14 residues long. The V end was cut by 0 bases, the J end by 4 bases, with 9 bases between. Germline assignment: CDR1 MNHEY and CDR2 SVGAGI. CDR3 DNA: TGTGCCAGCAGTTACTCGCGTAGCACCACTGAAGCTTTCTTT. Translation gives CASSYSRSTTEAFF.

This clone was seen only a few times. V and J are TRBV7-9 and TRBJ1-1; D gene ambiguous. V was clipped by 1 base and J by 11 bases, with 11 bases between them. The CDR3 has 12 amino acids. Germline CDR1 reads SEHNR; CDR2 reads FQNEAQ (reference sequence). Written as DNA, the CDR3 is TGTGCCAGCAGCTTAGGCGACAAATGGGCTTTCTTT. Protein: CASSLGDKWAFF. Combining the CDR3 with reference TRBV7-9 and TRBJ1-1 gives the whole variable domain DTGVSQNPRHKITKRGQNVTFRCDPISEHNRLYWYRQTLGQGPEFLTYFQNEAQLEKSRLLSDRFSAERPKGSFSTLEIQRTEQGDSAMYLCASSLGDKWAFFGQGTRLTVV.

The chain links TRBV5-1 to TRBJ2-7, with 7 bases aligning to TRBD1. V trimming: 0 bases; J trimming: 2 bases; junction bases outside the gene matches: 8. Germline values: CDR1 SGHRS, CDR2 YFSETQ. The CDR3 totals 16 residues. CDR3 bases: TGCGCCAGCAGCTTGGGGCGGCCAGGGGGTACCTACGAGCAGTACTTC. It is translated as CASSLGRPGGTYEQYF.

The chain employs TRBV7-9 and TRBJ2-2, with D perhaps matching TRBD2 (6 bases). This CDR3 has 16 residues. V was trimmed by 1 base and J by 7 bases, leaving 16 bases between them. Germline V gives CDR1 SEHNR, CDR2 FQNEAQ (reference sequence). CDR3 nucleotides: TGTGCCAGCAGCTTAGGGCGCGGGGAATTGAGCGGGGAGCTGTTTTTT. Its protein product is CASSLGRGELSGELFF.

The chain combines TRBV6-5 with TRBJ2-2, with D perhaps matching TRBD1 (6 bases). The CDR3 sequence is 14 residues long. The V and J ends lost 9 bases and 5 bases respectively, with 16 bases between them. Per germline, CDR1 MNHEY and CDR2 SVGAGI. The CDR3 nucleotides are TGTGCCAGTAAGACGGTCAGGGGTACCGGGGAGCTGTTTTTT. It translates to CASKTVRGTGELFF.